These T cell receptor beta chains were read from a single sample in a study of T cells expressing NK-cell markers. TCRdb re-called the 5' RACE reads, yielding one record per CDR3 amino acid sequence without DNA. The listing contains 500,000 to 700,000 distinct CDR3 sequences. The sequenced sample consisted of blood T cells: a sorted CD56 or NKG2C T cell subset, CD4+ or CD8+ T cells, or bulk PBMC T cells (not recorded which). The receptors were gathered from a man aged 18 to 35 in good health. CDR3s include the opening cysteine and the closing phenylalanine or tryptophan. Fields, in order: J gene, V gene, CDR3 protein.

J: TRBJ2-1; V: TRBV7-2; CDR3: CASSESGGIYNEQFF
J: TRBJ1-2; V: TRBV20-1; CDR3: CSAKTLRGNYGYTF
J: TRBJ2-7; V: TRBV20-1; CDR3: CSARPIGGVVYEQYF
J: TRBJ1-2; V: TRBV9; CDR3: CASGGRVKGYTF
J: TRBJ1-2; V: TRBV11-2; CDR3: CASSPITNGPNYGYTF
J: TRBJ2-2; V: TRBV24-1; CDR3: CATSPGGELFF
J: TRBJ2-6; V: TRBV3-1; CDR3: CASRIGSGANVLTF
J: TRBJ2-7; V: TRBV20-1; CDR3: CSCLLTYEQYF
J: TRBJ2-7; V: TRBV27; CDR3: CAAGTEYEQYF
J: TRBJ2-6; V: TRBV24-1; CDR3: CATSDLRTGPIAGANVLTF
J: TRBJ2-2; V: TRBV28; CDR3: CASTLRTGELFF
J: TRBJ2-3; V: TRBV5-1; CDR3: CASSFRGGPSTDTQYF
J: TRBJ2-1; V: TRBV6-1; CDR3: CASTRGTIYNEQFF
J: TRBJ1-2; V: TRBV20-1; CDR3: CSARGTGKSGYTF
J: TRBJ2-5; V: TRBV7-2; CDR3: CASSLALAGGPDQETQYF
J: TRBJ2-7; V: TRBV7-9; CDR3: CASSLSAVSSYEQYF
J: TRBJ2-7; V: TRBV28; CDR3: CATSPLEEQYF
J: TRBJ2-1; V: TRBV15; CDR3: CATSRALGPLTNEQFF
J: TRBJ2-2; V: TRBV30; CDR3: CAWSVIGVVELFF
J: TRBJ1-2; V: TRBV29-1; CDR3: CSVTHGDGYTF
J: TRBJ1-6; V: TRBV20-1; CDR3: CSARDPGGRIHSPLHF
J: TRBJ2-3; V: TRBV5-5; CDR3: CASSLARDTDTQYF
J: TRBJ2-1; V: TRBV7-9; CDR3: CASSPRKNGSLIGEQFF
J: TRBJ2-2; V: TRBV20-1; CDR3: CSALLAGGPHTGELFF
J: TRBJ2-5; V: TRBV21-1; CDR3: CASSLNIETQYF
J: TRBJ1-1; V: TRBV20-1; CDR3: CSARASAGGNTEAFF
J: TRBJ2-1; V: TRBV3-1; CDR3: CASSQVFFESNEQFF
J: TRBJ1-5; V: TRBV20-1; CDR3: CSARASGQGGQPQHF
J: TRBJ2-1; V: TRBV5-1; CDR3: CASSQETDINEQFF
J: TRBJ2-5; V: TRBV12-3/TRBV12-4; CDR3: CASNLGGFQETQYF
J: TRBJ2-4; V: TRBV27; CDR3: CASSSWTDPQNIQYF
J: TRBJ1-1; V: TRBV3-1; CDR3: CASSGGQGNTEAFF
J: TRBJ2-1; V: TRBV20-1; CDR3: CSARPITSGSDNEQFF
J: TRBJ2-3; V: TRBV7-7; CDR3: CASSRLGAAGGTDTQYF
J: TRBJ2-2; V: TRBV6-5; CDR3: CASRPFQVAGELFF
J: TRBJ2-1; V: TRBV4-3; CDR3: CASSQAGDQPYNEQFF
J: TRBJ2-1; V: TRBV7-2; CDR3: CASSLAREREQFF
J: TRBJ2-1; V: TRBV28; CDR3: CASSLLSGIYNEQFF
J: TRBJ1-3; V: TRBV20-1; CDR3: CSARSTGFNGNTIYF
J: TRBJ2-5; V: TRBV12-3/TRBV12-4; CDR3: CASSFASGSETQYF
J: TRBJ2-2; V: TRBV11-2; CDR3: CASSFSGGELFF
J: TRBJ2-7; V: TRBV6-1; CDR3: CASSPLAVIDEQYF
J: TRBJ2-3; V: TRBV6-2/TRBV6-3; CDR3: CASKDSLTTQYF
J: TRBJ2-1; V: TRBV20-1; CDR3: CSARFLAGQFF
J: TRBJ1-4; V: TRBV12-3/TRBV12-4; CDR3: CASSLGDRANEKLFF